The entry that follows covers one T cell receptor (beta chain) sequence. Its antigen remains unidentified. Base qualities are missing; no much larger clone stands one base away. The immunoSEQ Assay, a bias-controlled multiplex PCR, was used to amplify TCRbeta CDR3 regions from genomic DNA. The study's processing was this. The number of nucleated cells in each sample was estimated from the amplification of reference gene primers within the assay. To quantify the absolute abundance of each unique TCRbeta CDR3 rearrangement, sequence reads were collapsed and filtered. For each sample, productive Simpson clonality was calculated as the square root of Simpson's diversity index over productive rearrangements. TCRdb took this table from immuneACCESS and kept in-frame rearrangements with V and J called. Such tables lack part of the clones; where checked against another copy, unresolved V genes explain under half of the gap, and the rest is unexplained. From that table come the V and J calls and clone size; the DNA was used to work out D and trimming. The table for this sample lists 200,000 to 250,000 clones; 85% of them were counted only once. In total, the top ten clones hold approximately 18% of the sample.

The data derive from a study of blood T cell repertoires in COVID-19 (dated by TCRdb to about 2020). In terms of the full investigation: Collaborator samples came from the United States, Italy and Spain and covered acute and convalescent phases of COVID-19. The prospective study material was composed of cDNA or gDNA derived from T cells, B-cell-depleted T cells, or PBMCs. Deeply sampled blood TCRbeta repertoires from subjects exposed to, actively infected with, or recovered from COVID-19 were included in the dataset. The repertoires were released in a freely available public database meant as a resource for research on the immune response to SARS-CoV-2. The samples were drawn from two sources: the first 160 participants of the ongoing ImmuneRACE study, and some 1,300 subjects contributed by 6 global collaborators. Sample metadata almost always included a de-identified subject ID, COVID-19 status, age in years and sex. Where HLA class I and class II types were available, the types were taken from metadata supplied by the sample provider, not from assay-based typing. Beyond this particular receptor, the publication reports: Clinical and demographic metadata were provided uncurated, with the amount varying by source and participant.

In the prospective study, participants were about 18 to 95 years old, resided in 25 or so geographic areas of the United States, and were enrolled through a virtual design. In the prospective study, participants were assigned to cohorts based on the clinical history participants reported in a screening survey and a study questionnaire. ImmuneRACE Cohort 3 recovered participants were defined by two consecutive negative NP/OP PCR tests, healthcare professional clearance, or symptom resolution. Mobile phlebotomists in the prospective study collected whole blood, serum and a nasopharyngeal or oropharyngeal swab from every participant. Additional blood draws and questionnaires over an approximately two-month period could optionally be provided by prospective study participants. Before DNA extraction, prospective study blood samples were shipped either frozen or at room temperature. V loses 2 bases, J loses 4 bases, and the germline ends lie 3 bases apart. The germline V gene yields SGHTA for CDR1 and FQGNSA for CDR2. The CDR3 starts with the cysteine, ends with the phenylalanine, and has 12 residues. The retained sequence is limited to the CDR3, 36 bases, with the frame set at the first base.

Recombination connected TRBV7-2 to TRBJ2-1; no D gene can be assigned with confidence. Sample: PBMCs or T cells enriched from blood (not recorded which). The sequence derives from a man between 35 and 55 years old who had recovered from COVID-19. The DNA is as follows: TGTGCCAGCAGCTTACCGTACAATGAGCAGTTCTTC. It translates as CASSLPYNEQFF.